These 2 T cell receptor beta chains share one sample of origin, sequenced in a study of blood T cell repertoires in COVID-19. The data were produced by immunoSEQ multiplex PCR, yet TCRdb's version contains in-frame clones alone and is incomplete. The sample shows some 150,000 clones, approximately 90% of them seen only once. Sequenced: peripheral blood. These receptors were taken from a human donor in a cohort sampled during active COVID-19.

The chain uses TRBV5-6 and TRBJ2-7; possibly TRBD1 for D (5 bases). The CDR3 is 15 amino acids. V lost 4 bases to trimming and J lost 2 bases, with 16 bases between them. CDR1 is SGHDT and CDR2 is YYEEEE in the germline V gene. CDR3 nucleotides: TGTGCCAGCAGCGCCGACATGACAGCCGCCTACGAGCAGTACTTC. It is translated as CASSADMTAAYEQYF.

The rearrangement joins TRBV5-1 to TRBJ2-1; perhaps TRBD1 as D (6 bases). The V end was cut by 0 bases, the J end by 10 bases, with 14 bases between. This CDR3 has 14 amino acids. CDR1 is SGHRS, CDR2 YFSETQ, per germline. This chain's CDR3 is CASSLAVGGWEQFF. The CDR3 nucleotides read TGCGCCAGCAGCTTGGCCGTTGGGGGCTGGGAGCAGTTCTTC.